The rows below give T cell receptor beta chains drawn from one sample of a study of a mutant IDH1 vaccine in newly diagnosed glioma. The method was immunoSEQ multiplex PCR; TCRdb's version includes in-frame clones alone and lacks a portion of them. The sample includes roughly 50,000 clones, 82% of them seen just once. These TCRs' antigens remain unknown. Sequencing was performed on PBMCs, taken from a glioma patient whose treatment included an IDH1 peptide vaccine. The receptors here all came from a young woman with glioma. Some clones in this sample may be carry-over from other donors' samples. Each CDR3 is given with its conserved first and last residue. A D gene is named only where the DNA matches it firmly. Clone size is not always given. Where it is, it says once, few, many or a class for expanded clones.

TRBJ2-3 NA TRBV11-2 NA 15 TGTGCCAGCAGCCCCGGGACGGGCTCACAGGATACGCAGTATTTT CASSPGTGSQDTQYF
TRBJ1-5 few TRBV30 TRBD1 14 TGTGCCTGGAGTGCCGGGACAGGGGAACAGCCCCAGCATTTT CAWSAGTGEQPQHF
TRBJ2-5 NA TRBV2 NA 13 TGTGCCACCACGGACGCCCCCGTTGGGACCCAGTACTTC CATTDAPVGTQYF
TRBJ2-5 NA TRBV10-1 TRBD2 15 TGCGCCAGCAGTGAGTCTAGCGGGGGGCAAGAGACCCAGTACTTC CASSESSGGQETQYF
TRBJ2-5 NA TRBV11-2 NA 15 TGTGCCAGCAGCTTAGCGGCAGGGTCCCCAGAGACCCAGTACTTC CASSLAAGSPETQYF
TRBJ2-1 NA TRBV6-1 TRBD2 18 TGTGCCAGCAGTGAAGGGACTAGCGGTTGGAGCTCCTACAATGAGCAGTTCTTC CASSEGTSGWSSYNEQFF
TRBJ1-2 NA TRBV28 NA 15 TGTGCCAGCAGTTTAGGGGGGGGCGTTCGGTATGGCTACACCTTC CASSLGGGVRYGYTF
TRBJ2-3 NA TRBV27 TRBD2 14 TGTGCCAGCAGTTCCCTAGCGGGGGCCGATACGCAGTATTTT CASSSLAGADTQYF
TRBJ1-1 NA TRBV29-1 NA 10 TGCAGCGTTGACGAGGGTGAAGCTTTCTTT CSVDEGEAFF
TRBJ1-1 NA TRBV19 NA 12 TGTGCCACCTCCACCGGGGGCACTGAAGCTTTCTTT CATSTGGTEAFF
TRBJ2-7 NA TRBV9 TRBD2 13 TGTGCCAGCAGCGTCGGGGGGACCAACGAGCAGTACTTC CASSVGGTNEQYF
TRBJ2-1 NA TRBV25-1 TRBD2 17 TGTGCCAGCAGTGAAAGGTCAAAACTAGCGGGCTACAATGAGCAGTTCTTC CASSERSKLAGYNEQFF
TRBJ1-1 NA TRBV14 TRBD1 13 TGTGCCAGCAGCCAAAAGACAGGGTCTGAAGCTTTCTTT CASSQKTGSEAFF
TRBJ1-2 NA TRBV5-6 NA 17 TGTGCCAGCAGCTTGGGGGCCCGCTCTAGGGCTAACTATGGCTACACCTTC CASSLGARSRANYGYTF
TRBJ1-6 NA TRBV4-3 NA 15 TGCGCCAGCAGCCAATTTACGGGACCCAATTCACCCCTCCACTTT CASSQFTGPNSPLHF